The rows below give T cell receptor beta chains drawn from one sample of a study of blood T cells in healthy people across ages. MiXCR, run by TCRdb on the 5' RACE reads, gives a single entry per CDR3 protein. The sample has around 1,800,000 distinct CDR3 sequences, about 39% seen once; the top ten hold 20% to 25%. The source material was blood. The receptors stem from a human donor in good health. The CDR3 runs from the conserved cysteine through the conserved F or W. The D gene is left open where the match is weak. Not all rows give a size; the values are once, few, many and, for expanded clones, a class.

d_gene,abundance,j_gene,v_gene,CDR3nt,CDR3aa
-,-,TRBJ2-3,TRBV9,TGTGCCAGCAGCGTACGAGGGACCGGTACCCCCAATACGCAGTATTTT,CASSVRGTGTPNTQYF
TRBD1,few,TRBJ2-5,TRBV12-3/TRBV12-4,TGTGCCAGCAGTTTAGGACAGGGGGGTACGGAGCAGTACTTC,CASSLGQGGTEQYF
TRBD1,-,TRBJ1-4,TRBV7-2,TGTGCCAGCAGCCACCGACCGGGACAGGGGTTCATAGCTAATGAAAAACTGTTTTTT,CASSHRPGQGFIANEKLFF
TRBD2,once,TRBJ2-7,TRBV2,TGTGCCAGCAGTTTTGAAGCGGGGGGTGAAGAGACACAGTACTTC,CASSFEAGGEETQYF
-,-,TRBJ2-7,TRBV20-1,TGCAGTGCTAGAGTATGGGTAACTACCGACGAGCAGTACTTC,CSARVWVTTDEQYF
TRBD1,-,TRBJ2-3,TRBV24-1,TGTGCCACCAGCCATGGACAGGGCAGAACAGATACGCAGTATTTT,CATSHGQGRTDTQYF
-,-,TRBJ2-5,TRBV7-2,TGTGCCAGCAGCTTTCTCTCGCACCCGTACTTC,CASSFLSHPYF
-,-,TRBJ1-2,TRBV28,TGTGCCAGCAGTTTAAAGGGATGGGGGGGGATCTATGGCTACACCTTC,CASSLKGWGGIYGYTF
TRBD2,few,TRBJ2-7,TRBV12-3/TRBV12-4,TGTGCCAGCAGTTTTAGCGGGCTCTCCTACGAGCAGTACTTC,CASSFSGLSYEQYF
-,few,TRBJ2-1,TRBV2,TGTGCCAGCAGTGTGACATATTACAATGAGCAGTTCTTC,CASSVTYYNEQFF
-,-,TRBJ2-3,TRBV20-1,TGCAGTGCTAGGGGGGGCATGAGCACAGATACGCAGTATTTT,CSARGGMSTDTQYF
-,-,TRBJ2-7,TRBV7-2,TGTGCCAGCAGCTCTCCCGTAGGGGCCTACGAGCAGTACTTC,CASSSPVGAYEQYF
TRBD2,-,TRBJ2-3,TRBV7-2,TGTGCCAGCAGCTTAGCACTAGCGGAGGGAGATACGCAGTATTTT,CASSLALAEGDTQYF
-,-,TRBJ1-4,TRBV9,TGTGCCAGCAGCGTAGGTCTCGGTTCTGATGAAAAACTGTTTTTT,CASSVGLGSDEKLFF
-,few,TRBJ1-2,TRBV20-1,TGCAGTGCTAGAGATGCCCCAGGGGCCCGTTCCTATGGCTACACCTTC,CSARDAPGARSYGYTF
-,few,TRBJ1-4,TRBV5-5,TGTGCCAGCAGCTTGGAAATAACGGCACATTCAACTAATGAAAAACTGTTTTTT,CASSLEITAHSTNEKLFF
TRBD1,few,TRBJ2-7,TRBV7-2,TGTGCCAGCAGCCAAAGCTTCGGGACAGGGGTGTACGAGCAGTACTTC,CASSQSFGTGVYEQYF
-,-,TRBJ2-7,TRBV10-3,TGTGCCATCAGTGAGGGACTTGATACCTACGAGCAGTACTTC,CAISEGLDTYEQYF
TRBD1,few,TRBJ2-1,TRBV12-3/TRBV12-4,TGTGCCAGCAGTTCACAGGGGGGTGGGTTAGAGCAGTTCTTC,CASSSQGGGLEQFF
-,-,TRBJ2-1,TRBV20-1,TGCAGTGCTAGGGCACTAGAGGATGAGCAGTTCTTC,CSARALEDEQFF
-,-,TRBJ1-3,TRBV6-6,TGTGCCAGCAAGGGGCCCGGGTCTGGAAACACCGTATATTTT,CASKGPGSGNTVYF
-,few,TRBJ1-6,TRBV11-2,TGTGCCAGCAGCTTGACCGTAATAGATAATTCACCCCTCCACTTT,CASSLTVIDNSPLHF
-,-,TRBJ2-5,TRBV9,TGTGCCAGCAGCGTAGGACCGCCCCCGGAGACCCAGTACTTC,CASSVGPPPETQYF
TRBD1,few,TRBJ2-3,TRBV13,TGTGCCAGCAGCTTAGACCAAGGGGGCACTAGCACAGATACGCAGTATTTT,CASSLDQGGTSTDTQYF
-,once,TRBJ1-2,TRBV5-6,TGTGCCAGCAGCCGGGACACCGGATATTATGGCTACACCTTC,CASSRDTGYYGYTF
-,-,TRBJ2-4,TRBV9,TGTGCCAGCAGCGTAGGGGATAGGGATATCAACAATGAGCAGTACTTC,CASSVGDRDINNEQYF
TRBD2,few,TRBJ2-7,TRBV7-8,TGTGCCAGCAGCCTCCGAAGCGGGGGAGGACCCTACAATGAGCAGTACTTC,CASSLRSGGGPYNEQYF
-,-,TRBJ1-5,TRBV4-1,TGCGCCAGCAGCCAAGTGGGCAGGTCAAATCAGCCCCAGCATTTT,CASSQVGRSNQPQHF
TRBD2,few,TRBJ2-7,TRBV24-1,TGTGCCGTCTCTCGACCGGGGGGCTCCTACGAGCAGTACTTC,CAVSRPGGSYEQYF
-,-,TRBJ2-1,TRBV9,TGTGCCAGCAGCGTAGGCGCCATACTCAGGACTCCCGGGGACAATGAGCAGTTCTTC,CASSVGAILRTPGDNEQFF
-,-,TRBJ2-3,TRBV28,TGTGCCAGCAGTTTGGGTAGCGGAAACACAGATACGCAGTATTTT,CASSLGSGNTDTQYF
TRBD1,-,TRBJ1-3,TRBV27,TGTGCCAGCAGACCGACAGGGAATGGAAACACCATATATTTT,CASRPTGNGNTIYF
TRBD2,-,TRBJ2-7,TRBV28,TGTGCCAGCAGTTTTTTTGCGGCGGGGGGCTTCTCCTACGAGCAGTACTTC,CASSFFAAGGFSYEQYF
-,many,TRBJ2-6,TRBV5-1,TGTGCCAGCAGCTTCGGGGACTCTGGGGCCAACGTCCTGACTTTC,CASSFGDSGANVLTF
-,-,TRBJ1-2,TRBV19,TGTGCCAGTACCCCCGCGGGGGTGATTGGTGGCTACACCTTC,CASTPAGVIGGYTF
-,once,TRBJ1-1,TRBV20-1,TGCAGTGCCGAGATAACAGGCACTGAAGCTTTCTTT,CSAEITGTEAFF
-,once,TRBJ2-1,TRBV7-2,TGTGCCAGCAGCTTAGAACCGACCTCTTACAATGAGCAGTTCTTC,CASSLEPTSYNEQFF
TRBD1,once,TRBJ1-5,TRBV7-2,TGTGCCAGCAGCTCCAGGGGGCCACGGAATCAGCCCCAGCATTTT,CASSSRGPRNQPQHF
-,many,TRBJ1-2,TRBV7-2,TGTGCCAGCAGCTTGGACATTAACTATGGCTACACCTTC,CASSLDINYGYTF